This T cell receptor (beta chain) was captured by sequencing in a study of shared clonotypes between healthy human individuals. Study-level points and caveats: When compared with the clonotypes that were shared by all four sorted-subset donors, the non-shared clonotypes turned out to have lower generation probabilities. For sorted subsets, rarefaction showed incomplete sequencing despite large depth. The study sampled only blood, and tissue repertoires likely differ.

Naive CD45RA+ and memory CD45RA-negative subsets were split from CD4+ cells. Measured with immunoSEQ multiplex PCR; TCRdb has only the in-frame clones, and not every one. The profile shows about 960,000 clones, approximately 80% of them singletons. Details on this clone: As yet, its antigen is unknown.

This receptor was obtained from a man younger than 35 in good health. Source material: memory CD4+ T cells sorted from blood. The subset here: CD45RA-negative fraction.

The CDR3 coding sequence is TGTGCCAGCAGCTTCGCTAGCGGGAGGGCAGCAGATACGCAGTATTTT. Its protein is CASSFASGRAADTQYF. The genes are TRBV7-2 and TRBJ2-3, with 12 bases lining up with TRBD2. V was pared by 3 bases and J by 4 bases, with 5 bases of the junction left unmatched. This CDR3 is 16 amino acids long. Germline V lookup: CDR1 SGHTA, CDR2 FQGNSA.